These 15 T cell receptor beta chains share one sample of origin, sequenced in a study of T cell responses to AZD1222 COVID-19 vaccine. Here immunoSEQ multiplex PCR was the method, and the copy in TCRdb shows in-frame clones only, minus some. The top ten clones hold roughly 0.98% of a sample with 200,000 or so clones, just over 90% of them seen once. The sample consisted of peripheral blood, taken on day 0 of AZD1222 vaccination. These TCRs come from an adult in good health.

The rearrangement joins TRBV10-3 to TRBJ2-1, with TRBD2 matching over 12 bases. V was clipped by 0 bases and J by 10 bases; unmatched bases: 13. This CDR3 contains 18 residues. Germline lookup yields CDR1 ENHRY and CDR2 SYGVKD. The CDR3 sequence is CAISESYPSTSGSGEQFF. As DNA, the CDR3 is TGTGCCATCAGTGAGTCGTATCCGTCGACTAGCGGGAGTGGGGAGCAGTTCTTC.

The rearrangement joins TRBV5-1 to TRBJ2-5, with D perhaps matching TRBD2 (6 bases). Trimming removed 4 bases at V and 2 bases at J, with 9 bases between. Germline CDR1 is SGHRS and CDR2 is YFSETQ. The CDR3 runs 13 residues. Here the CDR3 DNA reads TGCGCCAGCAGCAGGGACTTGCAAGAGACCCAGTACTTC. It is translated as CASSRDLQETQYF.

V usage is TRBV5-4 and J usage is TRBJ2-1; D may be TRBD1 or TRBD2 (5 bases each). This CDR3 is 14 amino acids long. Germline CDR1 reads SGHNT; CDR2 reads YYREEE (reference sequence). Trimming pared 2 bases from V and 6 bases from J, leaving 12 bases between. This CDR3 is CASSFGAGGNEQFF. The CDR3 DNA follows: TGTGCCAGCAGCTTCGGGGCAGGAGGCAATGAGCAGTTCTTC.

The chain links TRBV15 to TRBJ2-5; 7 nucleotides match TRBD1. Germline V gene sequence: CDR1 LNHNV, CDR2 YYDKDF (reference sequence). The CDR3 loop spans 15 amino acids. The J segment lost 4 bases and the V segment lost 5 bases, leaving 10 bases of the junction unmatched. Here the CDR3 reads CATSSGGDRRETQYF. Written as DNA, the CDR3 is TGTGCCACCAGCTCTGGTGGGGACAGACGAGAGACCCAGTACTTC.

The chain has TRBV6-2 or TRBV6-3 and TRBJ2-5, with TRBD1 matching 8 bases. The V gene end was trimmed by 6 bases and the J gene end by 3 bases; junction bases not matched to a gene: 9. CDR3 length: 15 residues. The germline gives CDR1 MNHEY, CDR2 SVGEGT. The CDR3 DNA follows: TGTGCCAGCAGCACGCCGACAGGGGACAAAGAGACCCAGTACTTC. Amino acids: CASSTPTGDKETQYF.

This clone was seen once. This chain links TRBV7-3 with TRBJ2-2; possible D gene TRBD1, 5 bases. Germline values: CDR1 SGHTA, CDR2 FQGTGA. The CDR3 loop spans 16 amino acids. Trimming removed 5 bases at V and 3 bases at J, with 16 bases between. Here the CDR3 reads CASSPGRAGYTGELFF. In DNA form, the CDR3 reads TGTGCCAGCAGCCCTGGTCGGGCAGGGTACACCGGGGAGCTGTTTTTT.

The genes are TRBV6-2 or TRBV6-3 and TRBJ1-5, with 12 bases identical to TRBD1. This CDR3 contains 16 residues. The junction had 9 bases not matched to a gene; V was cut back by 6 bases and J by 6 bases. CDR1 MNHEY and CDR2 SVGEGT come from the germline V gene. CDR3 DNA: TGTGCCAGCAGCCCCGGGACAGGGGGCTTTGGTCAGCCCCAGCATTTT. Translated: CASSPGTGGFGQPQHF.

The V and J genes are TRBV13 and TRBJ2-5, with 12 positions matching TRBD2. The germline V gene encodes CDR1 PRHDT and CDR2 FYEKMQ (reference sequence). V was pared by 1 base and J by 1 base, with 4 bases of the junction left unmatched. The CDR3 covers 17 residues. CDR3 bases: TGTGCCAGCAGCTTAGCTAGCGGGGGGGCCCTCCAAGAGACCCAGTACTTC. Amino acid sequence: CASSLASGGALQETQYF. The full variable domain, its missing parts supplied by reference TRBV13 and TRBJ2-5, is AAGVIQSPRHLIKEKRETATLKCYPIPRHDTVYWYQQGPGQDPQFLISFYEKMQSDKGSIPDRFSAQQFSDYHSELNMSSLELGDSALYFCASSLASGGALQETQYFGPGTRLLVL.

The V and J genes are TRBV18 and TRBJ2-7; no firm D call. The germline V gene has CDR1 KGHSH and CDR2 LQKENI. V shed 3 bases and J shed 7 bases, with 10 bases lying between them. The CDR3 loop spans 12 amino acids. This CDR3 reads CASSPDVGEQYF. The CDR3 DNA is TGTGCCAGCTCACCTGACGTGGGAGAGCAGTACTTC. Combining the CDR3 with reference TRBV18 and TRBJ2-7 gives the whole variable domain NAGVMQNPRHLVRRRGQEARLRCSPMKGHSHVYWYRQLPEEGLKFMVYLQKENIIDESGMPKERFSAEFPKEGPSILRIQQVVRGDSAAYFCASSPDVGEQYFGPGTRLTVT.

The chain uses TRBV13 and TRBJ2-7; no clear D gene. The CDR3 has 14 amino acids. Trimming removed 3 bases at V and 5 bases at J, with 14 bases between. Germline V gene sequence: CDR1 PRHDT, CDR2 FYEKMQ (reference sequence). The CDR3 here is CASSFVLSHNEQYF. The CDR3 DNA reads TGTGCCAGCAGCTTTGTCCTCTCCCATAACGAGCAGTACTTC.

The chain carries TRBV5-1 and TRBJ2-2, with 7 bases identical to TRBD1. Looked up from germline, CDR1 is SGHRS and CDR2 is YFSETQ. The trim removed 4 bases at V and 7 bases at J, leaving 13 bases unmatched. The CDR3 is made up of 16 amino acids. The CDR3 sequence is CASSGQTGTYDGELFF. The CDR3 DNA is TGCGCCAGCAGCGGCCAGACAGGGACCTACGACGGGGAGCTGTTTTTT.

V gene TRBV28 combines with J gene TRBJ1-2, with D perhaps TRBD1 (5 bases). Germline V gene lookup returns CDR1 MDHEN and CDR2 SYDVKM. CDR3 size: 11 residues. Trimming left V 6 bases short and J 5 bases short, with 7 bases between. The chain's CDR3 is CASRDIYGYTF. DNA of the CDR3: TGTGCCAGCAGGGACATTTATGGCTACACCTTC.

J is TRBJ1-3 and V is TRBV4-1; no definite D call. V was clipped by 2 bases and J by 0 bases, with 8 bases between them. Germline lookup yields CDR1 MGHRA and CDR2 YSYEKL. The CDR3 has 15 amino acids. The CDR3 loop is CASSQSRYSGNTIYF. The CDR3, as DNA: TGCGCCAGCAGCCAAAGTCGCTACTCTGGAAACACCATATATTTT.

The chain couples TRBV5-6 to TRBJ2-1, with 7 positions matching TRBD1. Trimming at V came to 3 bases and at J to 3 bases, leaving 0 bases not matched to a gene. This CDR3 is built from 13 residues. CDR1 and CDR2 (germline): SGHDT, YYEEEE. CDR3 residues: CASSWDSYNEQFF. The CDR3 nucleotides are TGTGCCAGCAGCTGGGACAGCTACAATGAGCAGTTCTTC.

The chain has TRBV7-3 and TRBJ2-5; D is possibly TRBD1 (6 bases). CDR3 length: 15 amino acids. The V gene lost 5 bases and the J gene lost 5 bases, with 18 bases spanning the gap. The germline CDR1 and CDR2 sequences are SGHTA and FQGTGA. As DNA, the CDR3 is TGTGCCAGCAGCCCACAGGGCTATTTCGGGGAGACCCAGTACTTC. Its translation: CASSPQGYFGETQYF.